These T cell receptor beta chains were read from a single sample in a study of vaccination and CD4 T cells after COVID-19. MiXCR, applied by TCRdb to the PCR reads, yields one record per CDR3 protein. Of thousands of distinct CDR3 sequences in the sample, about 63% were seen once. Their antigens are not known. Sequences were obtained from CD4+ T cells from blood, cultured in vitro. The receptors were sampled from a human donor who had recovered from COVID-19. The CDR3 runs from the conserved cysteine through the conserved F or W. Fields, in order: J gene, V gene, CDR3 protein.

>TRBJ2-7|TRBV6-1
CASSPDGTSYEQYF
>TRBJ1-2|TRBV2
CASSDHRGGYTF
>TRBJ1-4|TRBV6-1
CASSPTSTNEKLFF
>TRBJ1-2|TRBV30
CAWSAPKTGNYGYTF
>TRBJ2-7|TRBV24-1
CATSDRDASGWYF
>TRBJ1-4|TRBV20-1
CSAQGDNEKLFF
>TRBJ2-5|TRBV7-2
CASSSWDRGQETQYF
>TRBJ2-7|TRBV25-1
CASSPAQGADEQYF
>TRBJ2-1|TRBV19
CASSIRERYSSYNEQFF
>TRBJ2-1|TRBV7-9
CASSLEGAHNEQFF
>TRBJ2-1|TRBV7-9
CASSPGTSSLNEQFF
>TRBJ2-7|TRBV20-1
CSAQPGTGLMYEQYF
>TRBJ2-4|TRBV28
CASSLIGGDIQYF
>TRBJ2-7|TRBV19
CASSPRQGKGSYEQYF
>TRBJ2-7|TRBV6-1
CAISESYEQYF
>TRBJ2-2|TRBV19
CASRREQNTGELFF
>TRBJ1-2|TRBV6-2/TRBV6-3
CASSYASTGSYGYTF
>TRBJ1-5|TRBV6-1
CASSDPPQPQHF
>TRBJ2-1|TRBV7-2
CASSFVGGPSYNEQFF
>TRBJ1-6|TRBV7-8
CASSLGGRSPLHF
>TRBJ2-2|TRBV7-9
CASSYQANTGELFF
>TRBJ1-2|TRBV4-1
CASSGTGANYGYTF
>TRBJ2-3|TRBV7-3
CASSPSGTTDTQYF
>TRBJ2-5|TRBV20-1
CSAGEGKETQYF
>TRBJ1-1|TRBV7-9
CASSSVLNTEAFF
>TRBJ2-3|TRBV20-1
CSAPDRRSSSTDTQYF
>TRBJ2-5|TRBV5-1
CASSHQGALETQYF
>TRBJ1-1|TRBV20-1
CSALTGGHTEAFF
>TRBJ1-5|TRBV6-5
CASSLTGNQPQHF
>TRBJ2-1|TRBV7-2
CASSFSVYNEQFF
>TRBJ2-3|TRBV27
CASSAPPLTDTQYF
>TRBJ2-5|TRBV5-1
CASSLQGALETQYF
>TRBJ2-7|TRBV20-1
CSALRTPESYEQYF
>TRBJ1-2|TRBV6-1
CASSEARGRGERYTF
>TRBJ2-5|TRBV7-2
CASSLPGYQETQYF
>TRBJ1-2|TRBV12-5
CASGLVLGTGVGYTF
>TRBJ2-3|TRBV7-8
CASSPDRDRSTDTQYF
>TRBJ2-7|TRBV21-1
CASRGGGGGSSYEQYF
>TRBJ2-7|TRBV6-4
CASSPSWSSYEQYF
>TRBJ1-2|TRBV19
CASSIGQGGNYGYTF
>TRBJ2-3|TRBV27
CATNPRLSASTDTQYF
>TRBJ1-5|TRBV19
CASSTGQGSNQPQHF
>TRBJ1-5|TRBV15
CATGQDNQPQHF
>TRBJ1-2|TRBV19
CASLGTGRLRGYTF
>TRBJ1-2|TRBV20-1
CSARDRFTEGTNYGYTF
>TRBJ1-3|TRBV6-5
CASSYSRTARGGNTIYF
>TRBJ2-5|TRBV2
CASSQGLAGPQETQYF
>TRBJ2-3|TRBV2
CASSEYGVDTQYF
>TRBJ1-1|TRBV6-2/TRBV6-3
CASTYRLAAEAFF
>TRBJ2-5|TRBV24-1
CATSVTDRSDETQYF
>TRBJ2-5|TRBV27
CASSRTGFRALETQYF
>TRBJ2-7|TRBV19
CASSATGKQYF
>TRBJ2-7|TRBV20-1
CSAREFTHPGRAYEQYF
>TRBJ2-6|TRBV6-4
CASSPEGGGSGANVLTF
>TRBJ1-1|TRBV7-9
CASSLQELGAFF
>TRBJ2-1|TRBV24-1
CATSDRDLLSPNEQFF
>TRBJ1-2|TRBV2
CASSLLYGYTF
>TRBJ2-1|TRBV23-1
CPLGIYNEQFF
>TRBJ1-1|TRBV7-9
CASSLGTYMNTEAFF
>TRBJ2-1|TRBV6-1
CASSDLLSSYNEQFF